What follows is one T cell receptor (beta chain) and its context. Original analysis: Estimates of nucleated cell counts were drawn from the amplification of reference gene primers. Profiling relied on immunoSEQ multiplex PCR, and the TCRdb table lists in-frame clones only, not all of them. The V and J calls and clone size come from that table; D and trimming were worked out from the DNA. The data contain around 120,000 clones, more than 90% of them singletons. Germline assignment: CDR1 SGHVS and CDR2 FQNEAQ. The CDR3 length is 14 residues. V was clipped by 4 bases and J by 7 bases, with 13 bases between them. A Seattle source enrolled patients during active infection and followed them longitudinally. The data derive from a study of blood T cell repertoires in COVID-19. Study-level background: The study drew acute and convalescent COVID-19 samples from the United States, Italy and Spain. The cDNA or gDNA used as material had been derived from T cells, B-cell-depleted T cells, or PBMCs.

The sequencing input was peripheral blood. The TCR originated in a man in his fifties or sixties with COVID-19, enrolled during active disease. This chain uses TRBV7-8 with TRBJ2-2; maybe TRBD1 (6 bases). The CDR3 DNA is TGTGCCAGCAGCTCAACCAGGGGCGGCGGGGAGCTGTTTTTT. Protein: CASSSTRGGGELFF. The whole variable domain, filled in from reference TRBV7-8 and TRBJ2-2, reads GAGVSQSPRYKVAKRGQDVALRCDPISGHVSLFWYQQALGQGPEFLTYFQNEAQLDKSGLPSDRFFAERPEGSVSTLKIQRTQQEDSAVYLCASSSTRGGGELFFGEGSRLTVL.